Presented here are 10 T cell receptor beta chains from one specimen sequenced in a study of blood T cell repertoires in COVID-19 (dated by TCRdb to the early 2020s). Libraries were prepared through the immunoSEQ multiplex PCR assay. What TCRdb holds here is the immuneACCESS table cut down to in-frame rearrangements. Part of the clones is not present; checked against another copy, under half of the missing clones reflect an unresolved V gene, and the others are unexplained. This sample gives 50,000 or so clones in total; about 85% of them show up just once. Of the sample, about 2.6% is held by the ten largest clones. Sequences were obtained from peripheral blood. These TCRs come from a man aged 50-59 years with acute or convalescent COVID-19.

This clone showed up just once. The chain is built from TRBV7-8 and TRBJ1-6; TRBD1 aligns across 11 bases. This CDR3 spans 15 amino acids. V gave up 5 bases and J gave up 10 bases; unmatched junction bases: 7. The germline CDR1 and CDR2 sequences are SGHVS and FQNEAQ. CDR3 residues: CASSAGQGALSPLHF. The CDR3 DNA reads as TGTGCCAGCAGCGCCGGACAGGGGGCGTTGTCACCCCTCCACTTT.

This clone showed up just a few times. The chain recombines TRBV19 with TRBJ1-1, with D possibly being TRBD1 (5 bases). Germline V lookup: CDR1 LNHDA, CDR2 SQIVND (reference sequence). The V and J ends lost 3 bases and 3 bases respectively, with 8 bases between them. The CDR3 sequence is 13 residues long. The DNA for the CDR3 is TGTGCCAGTAGTATGGAAGGGGACACTGAAGCTTTCTTT. Protein sequence: CASSMEGDTEAFF.

V usage is TRBV3-1 (or the pseudogene TRBV3-2) and J usage is TRBJ2-2, with a possible D match to TRBD2 (7 bases). Germline CDR1 LGHDT, CDR2 YNNKEL (reference sequence). Trimming pared 1 base from V and 3 bases from J, leaving 15 bases between. This CDR3 comprises 17 residues. CDR3 protein: CASSQVLGGPYTGELFF. As DNA, the CDR3 is TGTGCCAGCAGCCAAGTTTTGGGGGGGCCCTACACCGGGGAGCTGTTTTTT.

In this sample, this clone turned up a few times. The rearrangement uses TRBV5-4 and TRBJ1-1, with TRBD1 matching 7 bases. The ends lost 2 bases at V and 7 bases at J; junction bases unmatched: 5. The CDR3 loop spans 13 amino acids. Germline V gene data show CDR1 as SGHNT and CDR2 as YYREEE (reference sequence). CDR3 sequence reads: CASSLSGTVEAFF. The CDR3 nucleotides are TGTGCCAGCAGCTTATCCGGGACAGTTGAAGCTTTCTTT. Combining the CDR3 with reference TRBV5-4 and TRBJ1-1 gives the whole variable domain ETGVTQSPTHLIKTRGQQVTLRCSSQSGHNTVSWYQQALGQGPQFIFQYYREEENGRGNFPPRFSGLQFPNYSSELNVNALELDDSALYLCASSLSGTVEAFFGQGTRLTVV.

CDR3 bases: TGTGCCAGCAGACCCGGACTAGCGGAACCACAAGAGACCCAGTACTTC. This encodes CASRPGLAEPQETQYF. The gene calls are TRBV5-6 and TRBJ2-5; TRBD2 matches at 10 bases. This CDR3 region has 16 residues. V was clipped by 5 bases and J by 2 bases; unmatched bases: 9. Germline-derived CDR1 and CDR2 are SGHDT and YYEEEE. Full variable domain (missing parts from reference TRBV5-6 and TRBJ2-5): DAGVTQSPTHLIKTRGQQVTLRCSPKSGHDTVSWYQQALGQGPQFIFQYYEEEERQRGNFPDRFSGHQFPNYSSELNVNALLLGDSALYLCASRPGLAEPQETQYFGPGTRLLVL.

This sequence joins TRBV7-8 and TRBJ1-2; D gene ambiguous. Germline V CDR1 and CDR2: SGHVS, FQNEAQ. V dropped 5 bases and J dropped 1 base, with 11 bases sitting between them. This CDR3 is 14 amino acids long. CDR3 region: CASSTGGFNYGYTF. CDR3 DNA sequence: TGTGCCAGCAGCACGGGTGGATTTAACTATGGCTACACCTTC.

The chain carries TRBV18 and TRBJ2-7; 11 nucleotides match TRBD2. With V trimmed by 0 bases and J by 4 bases, 2 bases remained unmatched. Germline assignment: CDR1 KGHSH and CDR2 LQKENI. The CDR3 is 15 amino acids. CDR3 residues: CASSPPASGGYEQYF. The CDR3 nucleotides read TGTGCCAGCTCACCACCCGCTAGCGGGGGGTACGAGCAGTACTTC.

In this sample, this clone turned up once. The chain recombines TRBV5-1 with TRBJ2-6, with 7 bases aligning to TRBD2. Germline lookup yields CDR1 SGHRS and CDR2 YFSETQ. This CDR3 contains 17 residues. Losses at the gene ends were 4 bases for V and 0 bases for J; bases not matched to a gene: 7. The CDR3 protein is CASSPWGGGSGANVLTF. The CDR3 DNA reads TGCGCCAGCAGCCCCTGGGGGGGTGGCTCTGGGGCCAACGTCCTGACTTTC. Full variable domain (missing parts from reference TRBV5-1 and TRBJ2-6): KAGVTQTPRYLIKTRGQQVTLSCSPISGHRSVSWYQQTPGQGLQFLFEYFSETQRNKGNFPGRFSGRQFSNSRSEMNVSTLELGDSALYLCASSPWGGGSGANVLTFGAGSRLTVL.

The chain carries TRBV28 and TRBJ2-2; unclear D gene. The germline V gene encodes CDR1 MDHEN and CDR2 SYDVKM. Trimming pared 6 bases from V and 7 bases from J, leaving 9 bases between. The CDR3 is made up of 12 amino acids. CDR3 sequence: CASSSPGGELFF. In DNA, the CDR3 is TGTGCCAGCAGCAGTCCGGGCGGGGAGCTGTTTTTT.

V and J are TRBV6-6 and TRBJ1-5, with 7 bases that match TRBD1. V lost 4 bases to trimming and J lost 6 bases; unmatched junction nucleotides: 6. Germline CDR1 and CDR2: MNHNY and SVGAGI (reference sequence). CDR3 length: 14 residues. The CDR3 protein is CASSLQGMGQPQHF. DNA of the CDR3: TGTGCCAGCAGTTTACAGGGGATGGGTCAGCCCCAGCATTTT.